This TCR beta chain came from a study of control samples from healthy donors and cancer patients. Germline V gene lookup returns CDR1 SGHNT and CDR2 YYREEE (reference sequence). V lost 0 bases and J lost 2; bases outside the gene matches: 0. The CDR3 totals 15 residues. TCRdb's table, derived via immunoSEQ multiplex PCR, lists solely in-frame clones and lacks some. Here the sample spans 150,000 to 200,000 clones, roughly 89% being singletons. The chain carries TRBV5-4 and TRBJ1-3; TRBD1 matches at 9 bases. The sequence came from a woman between 25 and 40 years old in good health. The sample consisted of blood. The CDR3 is CASSLDRGPGNTIYF. CDR3 bases: TGTGCCAGCAGCTTGGACAGGGGGCCTGGAAACACCATATATTTT.